This T cell receptor beta chain is drawn from a study of naive and memory T cell subsets. Whole-study results and caveats: Possibly reflecting memory cells re-expressing CD45RA, a few larger clonotypes occurred in naive repertoires, especially CD8. Clonotypes here are unpaired alpha or beta chain sequences.

This clonotype was detected only a few times. The antigen remains unidentified. Both TRBC1 and TRBC2 were covered by a beta constant-region primer of two equimolar oligonucleotides. Nested alpha and beta constant-region primers with the SP2 primer drove four PCR rounds on ligated cDNA. TCRdb redid the calling of the UMI-ligation and nested PCR reads with MiXCR, one entry per CDR3 protein. The sample includes more than 95,000 distinct CDR3 sequences, 14% seen only once; the top ten take about 3%. Separate alpha and beta amplification began at the second PCR step. The source of this sequence is a human donor in good health. Sequenced input: naive CD8+ T cells from blood.

In DNA form, the CDR3 reads TGTGCCAGCAGCGCGGGCAACGGGGAGCTGTTTTTT. Translation: CASSAGNGELFF. The chain joins TRBV9 to TRBJ2-2, with no clear D. Germline-derived CDR1 and CDR2 are SGDLS and YYNGEE. The V and J ends lost 3 bases and 7 bases respectively, with 7 bases between them. This CDR3 comprises 12 residues.